The rows below give T cell receptor beta chains drawn from one sample of a study of T cells in Graves' hyperthyroidism and ophthalmopathy. TCRdb used MiXCR to reprocess the multiplex PCR reads, holding one entry per CDR3 protein. This table has about 640,000 distinct CDR3 sequences, about 45% appearing once. The sequenced sample was peripheral blood or thyroid tissue (not recorded which). The receptors here all came from an adult man with Graves' disease, either hyperthyroidism or ophthalmopathy (not recorded which). Both conserved end residues are part of each CDR3. The order of the fields is CDR3 protein, CDR3 DNA, D gene, clone size, J gene, V gene. D genes are given only for firm matches. Expanded clones are given a class, and other clones once, few, many or no size at all.

CASSPGDSGQPQHF,TGTGCCAGCAGCCCCGGGGACTCGGGACAGCCCCAGCATTTT,.,.,TRBJ1-5,TRBV7-3
CASSESLVNYGYTF,TGTGCCAGCAGTGAAAGTTTGGTCAACTATGGCTACACCTTC,.,few,TRBJ1-2,TRBV6-1
CASSEDNGVDEKLFF,TGTGCCAGCAGTGAGGATAATGGGGTGGACGAAAAACTGTTTTTT,.,.,TRBJ1-4,TRBV10-3
CASSGTGTLTEAFF,TGTGCCAGCAGTGGTACCGGGACCCTCACTGAAGCTTTCTTT,.,few,TRBJ1-1,TRBV2
CSAIPGQSYEQYF,TGCAGTGCGATACCAGGGCAGAGCTACGAGCAGTACTTC,.,few,TRBJ2-7,TRBV20-1
CSARPDRATGELFF,TGCAGTGCTAGACCCGACAGGGCTACCGGGGAGCTGTTTTTT,TRBD1,.,TRBJ2-2,TRBV20-1
CASRGLAPSYEQYF,TGTGCCAGCAGAGGACTAGCGCCTTCCTACGAGCAGTACTTC,TRBD2,few,TRBJ2-7,TRBV7-9
CASHSTGTGRNEQYF,TGTGCCAGCCATTCAACCGGGACAGGGAGGAACGAGCAGTACTTC,TRBD1,few,TRBJ2-7,TRBV10-3
CASSTKRGYEQYF,TGTGCCAGCAGCACCAAGAGAGGCTACGAGCAGTACTTC,.,.,TRBJ2-7,TRBV9
CASSLSSDSSYEQYF,TGTGCCAGCAGCTTGAGCAGTGATAGCTCCTACGAGCAGTACTTC,.,.,TRBJ2-7,TRBV11-2
CATRRGQNQPQHF,TGTGCCACCCGGCGGGGACAGAATCAGCCCCAGCATTTT,TRBD1,.,TRBJ1-5,TRBV10-3
CASSQGGREGNQPQHF,TGTGCCAGCAGCCAAGGTGGCAGGGAGGGCAATCAGCCCCAGCATTTT,.,many,TRBJ1-5,TRBV6-1
CASSFKFRDANSPLHF,TGTGCCAGCAGTTTCAAATTCCGGGACGCCAATTCACCCCTCCACTTT,.,.,TRBJ1-6,TRBV7-8
CASSAQGSVGQPQHF,TGCGCCAGCAGCGCACAGGGGTCGGTAGGTCAGCCCCAGCATTTT,TRBD1,many,TRBJ1-5,TRBV5-1
CATSDSAGLGAKDYGYTF,TGTGCCACCAGTGATTCCGCTGGATTGGGGGCCAAGGACTATGGCTACACCTTC,.,many,TRBJ1-2,TRBV24-1
CSVDEGPDTQYF,TGCAGCGTTGATGAAGGGCCAGATACGCAGTATTTT,.,few,TRBJ2-3,TRBV29-1
CSAREGERGAYEQYF,TGCAGTGCTAGGGAAGGCGAGCGGGGGGCCTACGAGCAGTACTTC,TRBD2,few,TRBJ2-7,TRBV20-1
CASSERMNQETQYF,TGTGCCAGCAGTGAGAGGATGAACCAAGAGACCCAGTACTTC,.,few,TRBJ2-5,TRBV6-5
CASSLATGQPQHF,TGTGCCAGCAGCTTAGCGACGGGGCAGCCCCAGCATTTT,.,many,TRBJ1-5,TRBV7-9
CASSRTGGAEGYTF,TGTGCCAGCAGCCGGACAGGGGGCGCGGAAGGCTACACCTTC,TRBD1,few,TRBJ1-2,TRBV14
CASSMRQGESEAFF,TGTGCCAGTAGTATGAGGCAGGGGGAGAGTGAAGCTTTCTTT,TRBD1,.,TRBJ1-1,TRBV19
CSVAGTRGNTIYF,TGCAGCGTTGCAGGGACGCGAGGAAACACCATATATTTT,.,once,TRBJ1-3,TRBV29-1